This T cell receptor (beta chain) was retrieved from a study of blood T cells in healthy people across ages. The study, taken as a whole, reports: What prevented conclusive comparison of naive and antigen-experienced cells was that PBMCs were unsorted. It was found that TCR beta diversity correlated strongly with the percentage of naive T cells.

About this clonotype itself: Its matching antigen is unknown.

Through a sample-barcoded 5' primer and a J-beta primer mix, a second PCR was run for roughly 7 to 11 cycles. TCRdb re-called the 5' RACE reads with MiXCR, one entry per CDR3 protein. The table has about 760,000 distinct CDR3 sequences, around 25% seen once. The V gene lost 4 bases and the J gene lost 4 bases, with 16 bases spanning the gap. The CDR3 is made up of 15 amino acids. Germline V CDR1 and CDR2: MDHEN, SYDVKM. Another study also made use of these data, one on T cells of mothers and their children. Turning to that study: Per mother, over 8 million TCR beta CDR3 reads were obtained; per child, approximately 3 million.

This TCR was recovered from a boy aged 5-17 years in good health. Sequences were obtained from blood. The V call is TRBV28, the J call TRBJ1-1; D remains ambiguous. The DNA for the CDR3 is TGTGCCAGCAGTTCCCGGCGGCGCGGCAGCACTGAAGCTTTCTTT. As protein: CASSSRRRGSTEAFF.